The 9 T cell receptor beta chains in this list originate from one sample, sequenced in a study of blood T cell repertoires in COVID-19. Clones were read by immunoSEQ multiplex PCR, and TCRdb kept only the in-frame ones, dropping some. This sample has around 150,000 clones; 84% occur once, and the top ten carry about 19%. The sequenced sample consisted of peripheral blood. These receptors were taken from an elderly woman with acute or convalescent COVID-19.

This chain links TRBV10-1 with TRBJ1-5, with a weak D call TRBD1 (5 bases). The germline V gene has CDR1 WNHNN and CDR2 SYGVQD (reference sequence). V was pared by 0 bases and J by 11 bases, with 14 bases between. The CDR3 runs 14 residues. In DNA, the CDR3 is TGCGCCAGCAGTGAGTCGAACAGGCCCAGAGCCCAGCATTTT. This sequence encodes CASSESNRPRAQHF.

V and J are TRBV28 and TRBJ1-2; TRBD1 matches at 8 bases. This CDR3 is 15 amino acids long. Per the germline V gene, CDR1 is MDHEN and CDR2 is SYDVKM. The J segment lost 4 bases and the V segment lost 6 bases, leaving 10 bases of the junction unmatched. The CDR3, as DNA: TGTGCCAGCAGCCCAGGGGGCGCAGAGATCTATGGCTACACCTTC. Protein: CASSPGGAEIYGYTF.

This chain joins TRBV9 and TRBJ1-1; TRBD1 agrees at 7 bases. From germline, CDR1 is SGDLS and CDR2 YYNGEE. This CDR3 contains 13 residues. V dropped 3 bases and J dropped 10; count of bases not matched to a gene: 9. CDR3 DNA sequence: TGTGCCAGCAGCGGAATCTCCGGACAGGCAGCTTTCTTT. It yields the protein CASSGISGQAAFF.

The V call is TRBV9, the J call TRBJ1-6; unclear D gene. This CDR3 is 16 amino acids long. CDR1 is SGDLS, CDR2 YYNGEE, per germline. The V end was cut by 1 base, the J end by 7 bases, with 15 bases between. The CDR3 here is CASSVLGEAANSPLHF. Here the CDR3 DNA reads TGTGCCAGCAGCGTATTGGGCGAAGCGGCGAATTCACCCCTCCACTTT.

In nucleotides, the CDR3 is TGCGCCAGCAGGAGCCAGGGCTCCTACACCGGGGAGCTGTTTTTT. As protein: CASRSQGSYTGELFF. The genes are TRBV10-2 and TRBJ2-2; D might be TRBD1 (5 bases). Germline CDR1 and CDR2: WSHSY and SAAADI. V was shortened by 6 bases and J by 3 bases, with 14 bases between the two germline ends. This CDR3 has 15 residues.

This clone was counted between two and nine times. V is TRBV6-4 and J is TRBJ2-1; 9 bases line up with TRBD2. This CDR3 region has 16 residues. Germline trimming cut 3 bases from V and 4 bases from J; bases unmatched to any gene: 7. Germline V CDR1 and CDR2: MRHNA, SNTAGT. The CDR3 nucleotides read TGTGCCAGCAGTGAAAGGGCTAGCGGGACTTACAATGAGCAGTTCTTC. Its translation is CASSERASGTYNEQFF.

The rearrangement uses TRBV28 and TRBJ2-1; the match to TRBD1 covers 9 bases. The J segment lost 2 bases and the V segment lost 5 bases, leaving 4 bases of the junction unmatched. The CDR3 sequence is 15 residues long. CDR1 and CDR2 from the germline V gene are MDHEN and SYDVKM. This chain's CDR3 is CASSPRDRAYNEQFF. The CDR3 DNA sequence: TGTGCCAGCAGTCCACGGGACAGGGCCTACAATGAGCAGTTCTTC.

The genes are TRBV29-1 and TRBJ2-7; perhaps TRBD2 as D (8 bases). V lost 4 bases, J lost 6 bases, and 13 bases lay in between. Germline values: CDR1 SQVTM, CDR2 ANQGSEA. The CDR3 is made up of 12 amino acids. The CDR3 here is CSVGREGAEQYF. The CDR3 bases are TGCAGCGTTGGACGGGAGGGGGCCGAGCAGTACTTC.

This chain connects TRBV19 to TRBJ2-2; 8 bases match TRBD2. V was pared by 5 bases and J by 1 base, with 0 bases of the junction left unmatched. The CDR3 has 14 residues. The germline V gene encodes CDR1 LNHDA and CDR2 SQIVND (reference sequence). The CDR3 DNA is TGTGCCAGTAGTGGGACTAGGAACACCGGGGAGCTGTTTTTT. It translates to CASSGTRNTGELFF.